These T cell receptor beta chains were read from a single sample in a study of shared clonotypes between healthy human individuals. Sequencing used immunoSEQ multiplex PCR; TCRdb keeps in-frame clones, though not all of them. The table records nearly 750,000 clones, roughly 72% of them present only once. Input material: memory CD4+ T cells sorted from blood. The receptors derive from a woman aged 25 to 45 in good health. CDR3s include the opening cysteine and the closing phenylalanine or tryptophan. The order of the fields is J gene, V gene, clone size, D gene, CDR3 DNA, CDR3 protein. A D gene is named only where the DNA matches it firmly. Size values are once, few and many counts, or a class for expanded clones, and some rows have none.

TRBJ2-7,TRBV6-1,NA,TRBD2,TGTGCCAGCAGTGATCTGGGACTACCCTCCTACGAGCAGTACTTC,CASSDLGLPSYEQYF
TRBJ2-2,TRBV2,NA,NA,TGTGCCAGCAGTGAAGCGCTTGGTAGAACCGGGGAGCTGTTTTTT,CASSEALGRTGELFF
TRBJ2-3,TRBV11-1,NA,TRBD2,TGTGCCAGCACCTCTTCTAGCGGGAGTAACGCAGATACGCAGTATTTT,CASTSSSGSNADTQYF
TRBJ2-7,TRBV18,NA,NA,TGTGCCAGCTCACCACAGCCCGAGTTGACCGAGCAGTACTTC,CASSPQPELTEQYF
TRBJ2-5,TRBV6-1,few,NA,TGTGCCAGCAGTGGATTTGTTGGTCACGGAGAGACCCAGTACTTC,CASSGFVGHGETQYF
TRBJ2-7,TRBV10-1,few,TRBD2,TGCGCCAGCAGTGAGCAGTCGGGAGGCCCCGGCGAGCAGTACTTC,CASSEQSGGPGEQYF
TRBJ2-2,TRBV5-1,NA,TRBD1,TGCGCCAGCAGCGGGGACAGTACGAACACCGGGGAGCTGTTTTTT,CASSGDSTNTGELFF
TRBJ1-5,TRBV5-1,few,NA,TGCGCCAGCAGCTTGGAAGGAGGGGGCAATCAGCCCCAGCATTTT,CASSLEGGGNQPQHF
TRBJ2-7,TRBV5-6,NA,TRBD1,TGTGCCAGCAGCCTGACAGGGTACTACGAGCAGTACTTC,CASSLTGYYEQYF
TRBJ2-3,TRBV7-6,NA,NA,TGTGCCAGCAGCCGAACTAGCACAGATACGCAGTATTTT,CASSRTSTDTQYF
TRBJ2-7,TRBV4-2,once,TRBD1,TGTGCCAGCAGCCAAGATCGGAGGACAGGGTTATACGAGCAGTACTTC,CASSQDRRTGLYEQYF
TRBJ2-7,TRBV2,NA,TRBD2,TGTGCCAGCAGTGTCGGACTAGCGGGAGCTGGCGAGCAGTACTTC,CASSVGLAGAGEQYF
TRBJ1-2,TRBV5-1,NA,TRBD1,TGCGCCAGCAGCTTGGAGGGGGCTTCGCATGGCTACACCTTC,CASSLEGASHGYTF
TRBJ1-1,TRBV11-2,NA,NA,TGTGCCAGCAGCTTAGGGCACTTGAACACTGAAGCTTTCTTT,CASSLGHLNTEAFF
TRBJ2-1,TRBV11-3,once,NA,TGTGCCAGCAGCTCCGGGCTAGCGTTCAATGAGCAGTTCTTC,CASSSGLAFNEQFF
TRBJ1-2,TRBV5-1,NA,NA,TGCGCCAGCAGCTTCGACAATTATGGCTACACCTTC,CASSFDNYGYTF
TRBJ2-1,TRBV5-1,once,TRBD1,TGCGCCAGCAGCTCAGGGACAGGGGTTATCAATGAGCAGTTCTTC,CASSSGTGVINEQFF
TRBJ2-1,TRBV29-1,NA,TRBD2,TGCAGCGTTGAAGGGACTAGCGTTTATGAGCAGTTCTTC,CSVEGTSVYEQFF
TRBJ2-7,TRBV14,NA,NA,TGTGCCAGCAGTCGATTCAATGGCGGAGGGGGTTCCTACGAGCAGTACTTC,CASSRFNGGGGSYEQYF
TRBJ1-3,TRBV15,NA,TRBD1,TGTGCCACCAGCAGAGATCAAGTAGGGGGCGGAAACACCATATATTTT,CATSRDQVGGGNTIYF
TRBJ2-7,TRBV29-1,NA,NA,TGCAGCGTTGGAGGGGGAACCTACGAGCAGTACTTC,CSVGGGTYEQYF
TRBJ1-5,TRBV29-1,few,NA,TGCAGCGTCGGGGCGGATAGCAGCAATCAGCCCCAGCATTTT,CSVGADSSNQPQHF
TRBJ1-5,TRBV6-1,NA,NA,TGTGCCAGCAGTGAGTCTCGCAATCAGCCCCAGCATTTT,CASSESRNQPQHF
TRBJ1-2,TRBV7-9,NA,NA,TGTGCCAGCAGCTCGCAGGGGCCCGGGGGCTACACCTTC,CASSSQGPGGYTF
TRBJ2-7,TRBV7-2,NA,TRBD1,TGTGCCAGCAGTCGGGACAGGGCGGTCGGCGAGCAGTACTTC,CASSRDRAVGEQYF
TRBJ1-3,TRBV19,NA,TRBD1,TGTGCCAGTACCGACTCTCGACAGGGGATCTCTGGAAACACCATATATTTT,CASTDSRQGISGNTIYF
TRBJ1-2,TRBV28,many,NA,TGTGCCAGCAGTTTTAGGGGAGGTCGAGCTAACTATGGCTACACCTTC,CASSFRGGRANYGYTF
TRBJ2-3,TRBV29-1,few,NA,TGCAGCACAAGTTGGGACCCGCGGGATACGCAGTATTTT,CSTSWDPRDTQYF
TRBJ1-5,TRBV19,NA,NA,TGTGCCAGTAGTATAATGAGCCTCAATCAGCCCCAGCATTTT,CASSIMSLNQPQHF
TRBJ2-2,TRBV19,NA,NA,TGTGCCAGTAGTATCGGACAGGTCGGGCGGGGGACCGGGGAGCTGTTTTTT,CASSIGQVGRGTGELFF
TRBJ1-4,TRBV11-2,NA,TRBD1,TGTGCCAGCAGCCCGGGACAGGGGGTGAGGAAACTGTTTTTT,CASSPGQGVRKLFF
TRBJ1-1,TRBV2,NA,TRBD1,TGTGCCAGCAGCCCAACAGGGGTGGTCACTGAAGCTTTCTTT,CASSPTGVVTEAFF
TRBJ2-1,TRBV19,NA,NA,TGTGCCAGTAGTACTGGTCATAATGAGCAGTTCTTC,CASSTGHNEQFF
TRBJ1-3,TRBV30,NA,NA,TGTGCCGAAGGGAGTTTCTCTGGAAACACCATATATTTT,CAEGSFSGNTIYF
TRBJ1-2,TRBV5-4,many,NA,TGTGCCAGCAGCTTCGGGGAGGGTGGCTACACCTTC,CASSFGEGGYTF
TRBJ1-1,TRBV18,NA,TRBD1,TGTGCCAGCTCCCGACAGGGGGCGACGGTGGGCACTGAAGCTTTCTTT,CASSRQGATVGTEAFF
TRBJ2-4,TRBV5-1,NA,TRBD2,TGCGCCAGCAGCCCAAGCGGGAGGGCCAAAAACATTCAGTACTTC,CASSPSGRAKNIQYF
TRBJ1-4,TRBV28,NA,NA,TGTGCCAGCAGTTTAGGGGCGGCTGAAAAACTGTTTTTT,CASSLGAAEKLFF
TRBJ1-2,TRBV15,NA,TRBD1,TGTGCCACCAGCCTAAACCGGGACAGGTATGGCTACACCTTC,CATSLNRDRYGYTF
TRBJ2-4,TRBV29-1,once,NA,TGCAGCGGGGTAAAACCGGACCTTAACATTCAGTACTTC,CSGVKPDLNIQYF
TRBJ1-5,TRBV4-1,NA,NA,TGCGCCAGCAGCCAAGAGAGGGGTAGCAATCAGCCCCAGCATTTT,CASSQERGSNQPQHF
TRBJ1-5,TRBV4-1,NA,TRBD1,TGCGCCAGCAGGCAAATGACAGGGGCGATCAATCAGCCCCAGCATTTT,CASRQMTGAINQPQHF
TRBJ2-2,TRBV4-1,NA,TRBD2,TGCGCCAGCAGCCTAGCGGGAGGGCTTGGCGGGGAGCTGTTTTTT,CASSLAGGLGGELFF
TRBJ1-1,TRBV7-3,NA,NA,TGTGCCAGCAGCTTACAATGGGGCACTGAAGCTTTCTTT,CASSLQWGTEAFF
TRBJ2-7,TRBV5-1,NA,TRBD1,TGCGCCAGCAGCTTGGCCACAGGGGGTATAGAGCAGTACTTC,CASSLATGGIEQYF
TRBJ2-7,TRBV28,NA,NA,TGTGCCAGCAGTTTAGAGGGTACAAGGAAGTACGAGCAGTACTTC,CASSLEGTRKYEQYF
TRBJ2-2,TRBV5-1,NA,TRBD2,TGCGCCAGCAGCTTGACTAGCGGGGGGAACACCGGGGAGCTGTTTTTT,CASSLTSGGNTGELFF
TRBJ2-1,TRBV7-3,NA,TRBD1,TGTGCCAGCAGCTCAGGACAGGGGAATGAGCAGTTCTTC,CASSSGQGNEQFF
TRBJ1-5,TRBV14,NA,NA,TGTGCCAGCAGCCCTGACGAATATAGCAATCAGCCCCAGCATTTT,CASSPDEYSNQPQHF
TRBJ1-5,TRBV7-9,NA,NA,TGTGCCAGCAGCCCCGGTCGGAATCAGCCCCAGCATTTT,CASSPGRNQPQHF
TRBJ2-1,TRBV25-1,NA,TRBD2,TGTGCCAGCAGTGAATCGGGAAGCGGGAGGGTCAATGAGCAGTTCTTC,CASSESGSGRVNEQFF
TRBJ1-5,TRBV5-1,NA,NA,TGCGCCAGCAGCTTGCACGGGGTAGGGCAGCCCCAGCATTTT,CASSLHGVGQPQHF
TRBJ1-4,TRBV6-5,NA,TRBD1,TGTGCCAGCAGTTCGGGACAGGGGAGTGAAAAACTGTTTTTT,CASSSGQGSEKLFF
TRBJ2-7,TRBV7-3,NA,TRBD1,TGTGCCAGCAGCCCCAGACAGGGACCCTACGAGCAGTACTTC,CASSPRQGPYEQYF
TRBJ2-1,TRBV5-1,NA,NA,TGCGCCAGCAGCTTACACGGTGCGGACAATGAGCAGTTCTTC,CASSLHGADNEQFF
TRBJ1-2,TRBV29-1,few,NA,TGCAGCGTTGAGAACGGCTACACCTTC,CSVENGYTF
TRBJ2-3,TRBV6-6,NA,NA,TGTGCCAGCAGTGACCGAGGACTCTACACAGATACGCAGTATTTT,CASSDRGLYTDTQYF
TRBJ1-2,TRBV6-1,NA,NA,TGTGCCAGCAGGGAACAGGAGTTCTATGGCTACACCTTC,CASREQEFYGYTF
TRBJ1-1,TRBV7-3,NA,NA,TGTGCCAGCAGCTTAGGAGAGGACACTGAAGCTTTCTTT,CASSLGEDTEAFF